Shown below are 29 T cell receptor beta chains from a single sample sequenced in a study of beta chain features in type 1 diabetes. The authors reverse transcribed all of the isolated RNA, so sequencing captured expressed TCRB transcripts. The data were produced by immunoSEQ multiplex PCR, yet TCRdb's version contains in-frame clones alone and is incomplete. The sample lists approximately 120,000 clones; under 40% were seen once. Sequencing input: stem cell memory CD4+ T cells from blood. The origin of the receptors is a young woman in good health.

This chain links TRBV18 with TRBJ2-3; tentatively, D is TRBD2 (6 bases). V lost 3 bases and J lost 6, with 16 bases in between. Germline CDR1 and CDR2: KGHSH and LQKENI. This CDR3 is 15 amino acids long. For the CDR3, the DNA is TGTGCCAGCTCACCGATTTGGTCCCGGGAGGATACGCAGTATTTT. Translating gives CASSPIWSREDTQYF.

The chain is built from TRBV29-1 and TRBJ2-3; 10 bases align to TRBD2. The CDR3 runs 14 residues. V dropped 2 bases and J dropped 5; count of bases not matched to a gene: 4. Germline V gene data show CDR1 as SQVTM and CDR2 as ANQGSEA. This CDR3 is CSVEFLAGVDTQYF. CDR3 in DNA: TGCAGCGTTGAATTTCTAGCGGGAGTAGATACGCAGTATTTT.

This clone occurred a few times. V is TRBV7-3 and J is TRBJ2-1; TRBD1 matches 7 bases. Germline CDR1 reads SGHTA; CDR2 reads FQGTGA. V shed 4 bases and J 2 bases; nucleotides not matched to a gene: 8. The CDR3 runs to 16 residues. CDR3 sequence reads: CASSSTGTDPYNEQFF. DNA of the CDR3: TGTGCCAGCAGCTCCACCGGGACAGATCCCTACAATGAGCAGTTCTTC.

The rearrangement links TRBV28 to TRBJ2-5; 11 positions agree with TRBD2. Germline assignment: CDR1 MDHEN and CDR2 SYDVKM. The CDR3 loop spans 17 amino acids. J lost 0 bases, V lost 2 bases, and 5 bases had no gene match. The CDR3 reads CASSLGTSGRHQETQYF. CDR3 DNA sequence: TGTGCCAGCAGTTTAGGAACTAGCGGGAGACACCAAGAGACCCAGTACTTC.

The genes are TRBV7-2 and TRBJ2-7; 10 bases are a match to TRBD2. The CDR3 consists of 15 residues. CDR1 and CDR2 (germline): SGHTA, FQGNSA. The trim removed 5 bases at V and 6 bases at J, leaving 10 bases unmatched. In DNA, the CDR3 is TGTGCCAGCAGCCGGACTAGCGGCAAGAGTGTCGAGCAGTACTTC. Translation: CASSRTSGKSVEQYF.

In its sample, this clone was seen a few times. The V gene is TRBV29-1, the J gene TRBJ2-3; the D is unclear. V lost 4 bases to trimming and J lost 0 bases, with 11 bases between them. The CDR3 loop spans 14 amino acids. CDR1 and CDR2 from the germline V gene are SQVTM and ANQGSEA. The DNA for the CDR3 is TGCAGCGTTGTGAGGAGCCTAAGCACAGATACGCAGTATTTT. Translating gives CSVVRSLSTDTQYF.

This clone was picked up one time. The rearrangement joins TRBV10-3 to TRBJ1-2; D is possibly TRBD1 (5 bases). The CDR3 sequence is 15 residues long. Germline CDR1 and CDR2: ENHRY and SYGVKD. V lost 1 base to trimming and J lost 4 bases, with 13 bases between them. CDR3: CAISELIDSAYGYTF. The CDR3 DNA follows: TGTGCCATCAGTGAGTTGATTGACAGCGCCTATGGCTACACCTTC.

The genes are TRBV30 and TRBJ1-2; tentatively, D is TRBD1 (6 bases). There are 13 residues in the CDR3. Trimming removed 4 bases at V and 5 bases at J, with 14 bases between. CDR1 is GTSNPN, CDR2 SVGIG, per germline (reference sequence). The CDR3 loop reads CAWTPEGGYGYTF. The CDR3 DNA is TGTGCCTGGACCCCCGAGGGGGGGTATGGCTACACCTTC.

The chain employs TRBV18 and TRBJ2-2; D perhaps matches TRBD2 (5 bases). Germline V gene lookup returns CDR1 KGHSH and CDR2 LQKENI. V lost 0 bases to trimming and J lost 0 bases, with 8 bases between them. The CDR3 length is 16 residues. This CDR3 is CASSPPSGTNTGELFF. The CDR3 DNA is TGTGCCAGCTCACCACCTTCGGGGACGAACACCGGGGAGCTGTTTTTT.

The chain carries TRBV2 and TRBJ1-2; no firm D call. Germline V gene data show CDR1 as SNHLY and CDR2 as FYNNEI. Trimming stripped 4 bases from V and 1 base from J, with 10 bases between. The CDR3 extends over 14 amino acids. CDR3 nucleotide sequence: TGTGCCAGCAGTGCTGGACTGATTAACTATGGCTACACCTTC. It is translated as CASSAGLINYGYTF.

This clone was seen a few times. The CDR3 DNA is TGTGCCAGCAGTACCGGACAGGGGAACACTGAAGCTTTCTTT. Translation: CASSTGQGNTEAFF. This rearrangement joins TRBV28 to TRBJ1-1; 8 bases agree with TRBD1. There are 14 residues in the CDR3. CDR1 MDHEN and CDR2 SYDVKM come from the germline V gene. Trimming took 5 bases from V and 1 from J; bases not matched to a gene: 3.

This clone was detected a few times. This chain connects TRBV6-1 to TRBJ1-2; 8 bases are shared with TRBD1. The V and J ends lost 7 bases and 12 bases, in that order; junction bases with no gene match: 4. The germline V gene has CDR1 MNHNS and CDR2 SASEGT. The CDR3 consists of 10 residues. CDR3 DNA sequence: TGTGCCAGCAAACAGGGGGGCGACACCTTC. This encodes CASKQGGDTF.

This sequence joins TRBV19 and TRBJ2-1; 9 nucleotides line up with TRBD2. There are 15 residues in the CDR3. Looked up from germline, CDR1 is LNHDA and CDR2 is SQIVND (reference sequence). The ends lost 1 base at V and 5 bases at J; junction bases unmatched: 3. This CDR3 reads CASSIGLAGDNEQFF. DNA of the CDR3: TGTGCCAGTAGTATAGGGTTAGCGGGAGACAATGAGCAGTTCTTC.

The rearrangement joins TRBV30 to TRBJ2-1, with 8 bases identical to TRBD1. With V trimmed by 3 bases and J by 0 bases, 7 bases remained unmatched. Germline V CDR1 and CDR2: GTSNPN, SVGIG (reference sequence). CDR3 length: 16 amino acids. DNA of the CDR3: TGTGCCTGGAGCCGATTTCAGGGGGCCTCCTACAATGAGCAGTTCTTC. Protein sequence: CAWSRFQGASYNEQFF.

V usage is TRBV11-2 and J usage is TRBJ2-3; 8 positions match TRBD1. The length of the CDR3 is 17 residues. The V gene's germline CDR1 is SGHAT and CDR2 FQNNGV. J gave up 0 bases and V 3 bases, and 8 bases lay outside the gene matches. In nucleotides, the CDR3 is TGTGCCAGCAGCTTCAGGGGGCAGCGAGCTAGCACAGATACGCAGTATTTT. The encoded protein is CASSFRGQRASTDTQYF.

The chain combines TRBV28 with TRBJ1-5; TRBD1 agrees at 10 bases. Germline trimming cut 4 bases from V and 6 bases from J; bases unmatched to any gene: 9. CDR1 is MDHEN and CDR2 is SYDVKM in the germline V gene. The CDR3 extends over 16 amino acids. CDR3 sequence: CASSSWDRGAGQPQHF. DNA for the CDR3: TGTGCCAGCAGTTCATGGGACAGGGGAGCTGGTCAGCCCCAGCATTTT.

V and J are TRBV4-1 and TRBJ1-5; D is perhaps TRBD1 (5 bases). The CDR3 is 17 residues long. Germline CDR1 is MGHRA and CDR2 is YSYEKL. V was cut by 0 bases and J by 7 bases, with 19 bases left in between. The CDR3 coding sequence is TGCGCCAGCAGCCAAGATCAGCCCGGGGGAGTGTTCCAGCCCCAGCATTTT. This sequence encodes CASSQDQPGGVFQPQHF.

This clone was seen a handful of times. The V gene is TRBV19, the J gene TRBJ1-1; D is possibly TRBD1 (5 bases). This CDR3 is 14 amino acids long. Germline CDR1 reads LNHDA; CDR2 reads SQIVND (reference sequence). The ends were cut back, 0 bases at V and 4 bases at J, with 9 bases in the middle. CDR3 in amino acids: CASSIEVRGTEAFF. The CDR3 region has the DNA TGTGCCAGTAGTATAGAGGTAAGGGGCACTGAAGCTTTCTTT.

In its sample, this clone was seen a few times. CDR3 in DNA: TGTGCCAGCACCGGACGGGGGACTGGGGCCAACGTCCTGACTTTC. Encoded protein: CASTGRGTGANVLTF. The gene calls are TRBV6-6 and TRBJ2-6; D possibly corresponds to TRBD2 (6 bases). Trimming pared 7 bases from V and 2 bases from J, leaving 12 bases between. This CDR3 contains 15 residues. CDR1 and CDR2 (germline): MNHNY, SVGAGI (reference sequence).

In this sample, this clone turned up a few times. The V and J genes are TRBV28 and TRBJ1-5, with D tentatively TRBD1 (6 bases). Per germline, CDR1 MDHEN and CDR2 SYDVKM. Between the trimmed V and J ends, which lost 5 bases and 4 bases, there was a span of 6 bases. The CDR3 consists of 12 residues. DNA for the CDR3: TGTGCCAGCAGTACAGGGAATCAGCCCCAGCATTTT. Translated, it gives CASSTGNQPQHF.

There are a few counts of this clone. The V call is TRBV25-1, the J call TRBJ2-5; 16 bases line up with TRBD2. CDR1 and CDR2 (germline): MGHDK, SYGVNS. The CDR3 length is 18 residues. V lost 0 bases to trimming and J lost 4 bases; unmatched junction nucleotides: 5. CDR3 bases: TGTGCCAGCAGTGAATATATGGGACTAGCGGGAGGGGGAGAGACCCAGTACTTC. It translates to CASSEYMGLAGGGETQYF.

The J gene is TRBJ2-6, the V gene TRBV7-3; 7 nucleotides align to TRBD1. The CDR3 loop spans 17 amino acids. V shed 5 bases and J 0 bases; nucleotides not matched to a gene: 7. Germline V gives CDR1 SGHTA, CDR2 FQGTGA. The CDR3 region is CASSRWTGSSGANVLTF. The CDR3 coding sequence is TGTGCCAGCAGCAGATGGACAGGAAGCTCTGGGGCCAACGTCCTGACTTTC.

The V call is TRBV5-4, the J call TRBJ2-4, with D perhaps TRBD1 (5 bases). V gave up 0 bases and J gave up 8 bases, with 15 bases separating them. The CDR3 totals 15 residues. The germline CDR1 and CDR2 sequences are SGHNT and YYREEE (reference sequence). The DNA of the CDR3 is TGTGCCAGCAGCTTGGTATGGCAGGGTGGATACATTCAGTACTTC. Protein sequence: CASSLVWQGGYIQYF.

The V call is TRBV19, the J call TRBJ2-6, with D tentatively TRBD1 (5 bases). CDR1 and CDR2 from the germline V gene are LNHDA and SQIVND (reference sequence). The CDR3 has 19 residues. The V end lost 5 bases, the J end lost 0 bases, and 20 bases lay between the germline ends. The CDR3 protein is CASSFILGASYSGANVLTF. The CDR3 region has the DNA TGTGCCAGTAGTTTTATCCTAGGGGCCAGCTACTCTGGGGCCAACGTCCTGACTTTC.

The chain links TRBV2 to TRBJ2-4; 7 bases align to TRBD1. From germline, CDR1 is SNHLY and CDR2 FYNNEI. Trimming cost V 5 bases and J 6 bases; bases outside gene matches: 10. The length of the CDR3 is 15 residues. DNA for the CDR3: TGTGCCAGCAGTTACACAGGGGCGATGTCAAACATTCAGTACTTC. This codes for CASSYTGAMSNIQYF.

This chain's CDR3 is CASSLRQGPDTQYF. The CDR3 bases are TGTGCCAGCAGTTTAAGGCAGGGCCCAGATACGCAGTATTTT. The V and J genes are TRBV27 and TRBJ2-3, with D possibly matching TRBD1 (5 bases). The CDR3 contains 14 residues. With 2 bases removed from V and 4 bases from J, the gap between germline ends came to 10 bases. Per germline, CDR1 MNHEY and CDR2 SMNVEV (reference sequence).

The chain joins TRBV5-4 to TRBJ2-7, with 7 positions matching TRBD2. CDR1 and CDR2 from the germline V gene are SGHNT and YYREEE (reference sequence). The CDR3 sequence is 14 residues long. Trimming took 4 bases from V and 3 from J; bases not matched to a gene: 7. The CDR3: CASSGGLDRYEQYF. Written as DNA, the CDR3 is TGTGCCAGCAGCGGTGGACTAGACCGCTACGAGCAGTACTTC.

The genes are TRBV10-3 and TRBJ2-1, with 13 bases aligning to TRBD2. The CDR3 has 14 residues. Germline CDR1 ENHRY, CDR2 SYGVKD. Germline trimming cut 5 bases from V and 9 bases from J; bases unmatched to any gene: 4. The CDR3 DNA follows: TGTGCCATCAGTAGACTAGCGGGAGGTGGTGAGCAGTTCTTC. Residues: CAISRLAGGGEQFF.

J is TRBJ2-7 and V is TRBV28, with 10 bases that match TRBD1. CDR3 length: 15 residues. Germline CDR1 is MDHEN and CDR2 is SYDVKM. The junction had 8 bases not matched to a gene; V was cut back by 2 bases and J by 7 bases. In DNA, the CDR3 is TGTGCCAGCAGTTTAGGGGACAGGGGATGGGTAGAGCAGTACTTC. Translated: CASSLGDRGWVEQYF.